This TCR beta chain was recorded in a study of cytomegalovirus exposure and HLA in healthy donors. Study-level results: Researchers reported in a later analysis that common viral pathogens appeared linked to several top clusters. The study put 150 to 200 TCR beta chains on its list as cytomegalovirus-associated.

Of note for this clone: Antigen unknown.

Trimming removed 0 bases at V and 0 bases at J, with 9 bases between. The CDR3 has 15 residues. The germline gives CDR1 GTSNPN, CDR2 SVGIG (reference sequence). Each of the donors was a healthy bone marrow donor. The PCR ran on 60 Vbeta and 13 Jbeta primers. Assay used: immunoSEQ multiplex PCR; TCRdb lists only in-frame clones, some missing. Seen here are 250,000 or so clones, 85% observed once, and the top ten hold 1% to 1.5%. This sequence was found in a human donor in good health. The material sequenced was PBMCs. This chain joins TRBV30 and TRBJ2-1, with a weak D call TRBD2 (5 bases). This chain's CDR3 is CAWSVSRDSYNEQFF. The CDR3 DNA sequence: TGTGCCTGGAGTGTTAGCCGGGACTCCTACAATGAGCAGTTCTTC.